This T cell receptor (beta chain) was identified during a study of tumor-infiltrating lymphocytes in oesophageal squamous cell carcinoma. The V gene's germline CDR1 is SGHVS and CDR2 FNYEAQ. This CDR3 region has 13 residues. In TCRdb, the PCR reads were re-called with MiXCR into one record per CDR3 protein. The repertoire holds about 12,000 distinct CDR3 sequences, with roughly half as singletons. This receptor was obtained from a male donor with esophageal squamous cell carcinoma. Sequenced sample: esophageal tumor tissue. V and J are TRBV7-6 and TRBJ2-5, with D tentatively TRBD1 (5 bases). The DNA end favors TRBJ2-7, so the J call may be wrong. CDR3 residues: CASSVGHPYEQYF. In nucleotides, the CDR3 is TGTGCCAGCAGCGTAGGACACCCCTACGAGCAGTACTTC.